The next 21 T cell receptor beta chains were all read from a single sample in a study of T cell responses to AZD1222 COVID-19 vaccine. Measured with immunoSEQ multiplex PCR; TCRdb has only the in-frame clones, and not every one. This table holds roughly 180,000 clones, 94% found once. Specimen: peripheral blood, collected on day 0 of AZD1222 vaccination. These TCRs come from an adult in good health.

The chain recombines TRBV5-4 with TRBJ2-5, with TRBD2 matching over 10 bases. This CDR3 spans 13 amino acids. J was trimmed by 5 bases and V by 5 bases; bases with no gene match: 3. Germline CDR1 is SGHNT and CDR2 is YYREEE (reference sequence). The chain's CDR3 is CASRLAGYETQYF. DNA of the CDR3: TGTGCCAGCAGACTAGCGGGATACGAGACCCAGTACTTC.

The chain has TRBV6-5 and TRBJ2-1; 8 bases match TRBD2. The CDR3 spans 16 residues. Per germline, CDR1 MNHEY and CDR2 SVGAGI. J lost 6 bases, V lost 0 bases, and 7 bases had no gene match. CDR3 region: CASSYSEREPFNEQFF. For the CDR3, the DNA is TGTGCCAGCAGTTACTCCGAGCGGGAGCCGTTCAATGAGCAGTTCTTC.

The CDR3 loop is CASSPDFTHTGELFF. CDR3 DNA sequence: TGTGCCAGCAGCCCAGATTTCACCCACACCGGGGAGCTGTTTTTT. V and J are TRBV7-8 and TRBJ2-2, with D hard to call. The CDR3 is 15 residues long. Germline CDR1 is SGHVS and CDR2 is FQNEAQ. Between the trimmed V and J ends, which lost 5 bases and 3 bases, there was a span of 13 bases.

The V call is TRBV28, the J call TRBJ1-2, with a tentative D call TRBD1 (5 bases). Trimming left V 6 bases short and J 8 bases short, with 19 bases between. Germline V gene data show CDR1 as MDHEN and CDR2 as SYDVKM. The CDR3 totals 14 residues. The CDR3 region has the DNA TGTGCCAGCAGGGCCAATGGGGCGCTGGGGGGCTACACCTTC. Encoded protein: CASRANGALGGYTF.

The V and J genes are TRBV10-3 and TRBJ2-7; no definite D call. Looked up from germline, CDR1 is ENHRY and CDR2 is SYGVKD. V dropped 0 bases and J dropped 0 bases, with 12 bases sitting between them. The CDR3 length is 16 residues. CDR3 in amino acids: CAISESSRVGSYEQYF. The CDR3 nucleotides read TGTGCCATCAGTGAGTCGTCCCGGGTGGGCTCCTACGAGCAGTACTTC.

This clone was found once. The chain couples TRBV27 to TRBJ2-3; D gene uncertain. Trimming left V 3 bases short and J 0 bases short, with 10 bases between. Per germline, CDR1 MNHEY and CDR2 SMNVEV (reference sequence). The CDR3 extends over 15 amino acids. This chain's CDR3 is CASSFGVASTDTQYF. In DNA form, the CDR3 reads TGTGCCAGCAGTTTCGGCGTAGCTAGCACAGATACGCAGTATTTT.

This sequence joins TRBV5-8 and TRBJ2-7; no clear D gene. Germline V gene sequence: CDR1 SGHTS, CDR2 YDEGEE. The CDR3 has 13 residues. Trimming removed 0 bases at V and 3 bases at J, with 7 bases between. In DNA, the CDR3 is TGTGCCAGCAGCTTGGGGGTTGGCTACGAGCAGTACTTC. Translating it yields CASSLGVGYEQYF.

CDR3 loop: CATRESIYGYTF. The CDR3 nucleotides are TGTGCCACACGAGAGTCAATCTATGGCTACACCTTC. The chain has TRBV28 and TRBJ1-2; D is ambiguous. Germline values: CDR1 MDHEN, CDR2 SYDVKM. The ends were cut back, 10 bases at V and 4 bases at J, with 13 bases in the middle. There are 12 residues in the CDR3.

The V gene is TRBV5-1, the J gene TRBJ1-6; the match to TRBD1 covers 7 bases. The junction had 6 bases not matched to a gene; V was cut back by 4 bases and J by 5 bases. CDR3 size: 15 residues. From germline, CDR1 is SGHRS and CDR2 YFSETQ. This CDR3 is CASSTAGTDNSPLHF. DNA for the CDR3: TGCGCCAGCAGCACTGCCGGGACAGATAATTCACCCCTCCACTTT.

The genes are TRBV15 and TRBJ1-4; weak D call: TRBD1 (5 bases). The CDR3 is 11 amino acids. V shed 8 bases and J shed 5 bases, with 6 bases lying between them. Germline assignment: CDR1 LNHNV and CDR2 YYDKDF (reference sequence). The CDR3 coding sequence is TGTGCCACCCGGGGGAATGAAAAACTGTTTTTT. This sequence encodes CATRGNEKLFF. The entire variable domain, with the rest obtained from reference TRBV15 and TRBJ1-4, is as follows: DAMVIQNPRYQVTQFGKPVTLSCSQTLNHNVMYWYQQKSSQAPKLLFHYYDKDFNNEADTPDNFQSRRPNTSFCFLDIRSPGLGDTAMYLCATRGNEKLFFGSGTQLSVL.

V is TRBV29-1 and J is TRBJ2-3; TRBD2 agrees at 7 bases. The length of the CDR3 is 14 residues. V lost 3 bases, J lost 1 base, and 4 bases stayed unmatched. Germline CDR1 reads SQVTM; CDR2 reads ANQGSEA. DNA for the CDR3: TGCAGCGTTGAGGGGCTAGCGGGCACAGATACGCAGTATTTT. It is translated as CSVEGLAGTDTQYF.

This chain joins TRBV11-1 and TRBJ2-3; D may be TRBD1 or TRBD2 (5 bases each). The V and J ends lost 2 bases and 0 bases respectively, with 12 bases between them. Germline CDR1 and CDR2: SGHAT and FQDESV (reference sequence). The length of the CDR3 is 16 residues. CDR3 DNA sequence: TGTGCCAGCAGCTTATTTCGGGACGGAAGCACAGATACGCAGTATTTT. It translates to CASSLFRDGSTDTQYF.

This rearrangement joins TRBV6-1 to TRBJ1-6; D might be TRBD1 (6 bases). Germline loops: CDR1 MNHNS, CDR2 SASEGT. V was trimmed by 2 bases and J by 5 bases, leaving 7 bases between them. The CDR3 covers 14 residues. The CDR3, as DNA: TGTGCCAGCAGTGAACCAGGGGATAATTCACCCCTCCACTTT. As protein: CASSEPGDNSPLHF.

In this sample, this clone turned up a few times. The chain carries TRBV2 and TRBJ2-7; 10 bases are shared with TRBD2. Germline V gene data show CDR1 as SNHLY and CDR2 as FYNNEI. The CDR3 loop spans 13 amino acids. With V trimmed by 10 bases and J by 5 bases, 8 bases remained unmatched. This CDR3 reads CATASGRADEQYF. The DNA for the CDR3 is TGTGCCACCGCTAGCGGGAGAGCCGACGAGCAGTACTTC.

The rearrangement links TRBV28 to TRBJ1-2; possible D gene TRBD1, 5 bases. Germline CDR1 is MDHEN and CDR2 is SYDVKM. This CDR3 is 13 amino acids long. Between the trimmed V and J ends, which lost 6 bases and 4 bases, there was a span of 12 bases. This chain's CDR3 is CASREGVAYGYTF. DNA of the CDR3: TGTGCCAGCAGGGAAGGGGTGGCCTATGGCTACACCTTC.

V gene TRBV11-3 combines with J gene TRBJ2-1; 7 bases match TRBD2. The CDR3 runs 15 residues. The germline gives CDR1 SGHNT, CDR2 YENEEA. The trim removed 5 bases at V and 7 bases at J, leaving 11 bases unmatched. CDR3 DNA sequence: TGTGCCAGCAGCATGTACTGGCGGGAGCGGAATGAGCAGTTCTTC. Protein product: CASSMYWRERNEQFF.

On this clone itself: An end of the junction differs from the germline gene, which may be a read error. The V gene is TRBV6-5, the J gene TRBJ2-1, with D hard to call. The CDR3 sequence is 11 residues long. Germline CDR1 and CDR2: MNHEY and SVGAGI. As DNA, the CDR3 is TGTGCCAGCCCCCCTTGGGCCGTGGTGCTCTTC. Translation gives CASPPWAVVLF.

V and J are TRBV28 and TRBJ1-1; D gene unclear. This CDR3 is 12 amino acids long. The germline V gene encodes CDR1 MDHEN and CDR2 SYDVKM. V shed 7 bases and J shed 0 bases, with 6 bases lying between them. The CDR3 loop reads CASTRLNTEAFF. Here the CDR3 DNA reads TGTGCCAGCACCAGATTGAACACTGAAGCTTTCTTT.

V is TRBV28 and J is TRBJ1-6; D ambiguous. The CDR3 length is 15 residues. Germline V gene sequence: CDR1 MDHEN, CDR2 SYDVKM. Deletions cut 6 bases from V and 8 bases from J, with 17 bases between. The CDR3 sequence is CASSPPFRADSPLHF. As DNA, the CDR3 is TGTGCCAGCAGCCCTCCGTTTCGAGCGGATTCACCCCTCCACTTT.

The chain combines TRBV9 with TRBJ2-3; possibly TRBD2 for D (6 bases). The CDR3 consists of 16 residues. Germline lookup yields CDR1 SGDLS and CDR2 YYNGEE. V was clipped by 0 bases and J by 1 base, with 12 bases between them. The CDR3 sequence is CASSVGPGAGTDTQYF. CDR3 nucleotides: TGTGCCAGCAGCGTAGGACCGGGAGCAGGCACAGATACGCAGTATTTT.

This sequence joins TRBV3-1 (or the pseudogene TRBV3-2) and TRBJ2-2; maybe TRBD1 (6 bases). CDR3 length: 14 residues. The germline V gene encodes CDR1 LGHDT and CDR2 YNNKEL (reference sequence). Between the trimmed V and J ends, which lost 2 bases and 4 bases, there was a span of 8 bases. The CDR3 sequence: CASSQLQGTGELFF. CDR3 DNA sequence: TGTGCCAGCAGCCAACTACAGGGCACCGGGGAGCTGTTTTTT.